The 8 T cell receptor beta chains below come from one sample, sequenced in a study of T cells in Graves' hyperthyroidism and ophthalmopathy. RNA transcripts gave rise to amplified TCR beta CDR3 regions. The HTBI set primed first-round TCR CDR3 RT-PCR. TCRdb independently ran MiXCR on the multiplex PCR reads; one entry per CDR3 protein. The data hold about 560,000 distinct CDR3 sequences, with over 15% observed a single time. Sequencing was performed on blood. These receptors were collected from a woman aged 18 to 35 with Graves' hyperthyroidism.

This clonotype has ten or more counts. V is TRBV28 and J is TRBJ1-5; D not certain. Germline V CDR1 and CDR2: MDHEN, SYDVKM. Trimming pared 1 base from V and 7 bases from J, leaving 17 bases between. CDR3 length equals 16 residues. In DNA, the CDR3 is TGTGCCAGCAGTTTATCTGGCTTTGCAGATGGACAGCCCCAGCATTTT. Protein: CASSLSGFADGQPQHF.

This chain joins TRBV4-3 and TRBJ2-1, with TRBD2 identical over 8 bases. V trimming: 0 bases; J trimming: 6 bases; junction bases outside the gene matches: 7. Germline-derived CDR1 and CDR2 are LGHNA and YSLEER. The CDR3 contains 16 residues. CDR3: CASSQDTGGPGNEQFF. DNA of the CDR3: TGCGCCAGCAGCCAAGACACGGGGGGGCCGGGCAATGAGCAGTTCTTC.

This clonotype was seen ten or more times. This chain connects TRBV27 to TRBJ2-7; D uncertain. The V and J ends lost 6 bases and 4 bases respectively, with 10 bases between them. Germline V gene data show CDR1 as MNHEY and CDR2 as SMNVEV (reference sequence). The CDR3 runs 12 residues. CDR3 in amino acids: CASSRSEYEQYF. CDR3 in DNA: TGTGCCAGCAGCCGGTCCGAATACGAGCAGTACTTC.

The sample holds many counts of this clonotype. V and J are TRBV12-5 and TRBJ1-1; 7 nucleotides agree with TRBD1. The trim removed 4 bases at V and 2 bases at J, leaving 4 bases unmatched. CDR1 and CDR2 (germline): LGHNT, FRNRAP. CDR3 length: 14 residues. The CDR3 coding sequence is TGTGCTAGTGGTTCCGGGACAGCTAACACTGAAGCTTTCTTT. This sequence encodes CASGSGTANTEAFF.

This chain uses TRBV12-3 or TRBV12-4 with TRBJ1-5, with D possibly TRBD1 on 5 matching bases. V was pared by 8 bases and J by 2 bases, with 16 bases between. This CDR3 is built from 15 residues. The CDR3 loop is CASGGWGEGNQPQHF. The CDR3 nucleotides read TGTGCCAGCGGAGGTTGGGGGGAGGGCAATCAGCCCCAGCATTTT.

The chain recombines TRBV3-1 with TRBJ2-1; D unresolved. CDR3 length: 17 amino acids. Trimming shortened V by 0 bases and J by 2 bases, and 14 bases separated the two germline ends. Germline V gene sequence: CDR1 LGHDT, CDR2 YNNKEL (reference sequence). In DNA, the CDR3 is TGTGCCAGCAGCCAAGAAACCCTTCCCTTCCCCTACAATGAGCAGTTCTTC. Protein sequence: CASSQETLPFPYNEQFF.

This clonotype was observed many times. The chain uses TRBV2 and TRBJ2-5; tentatively, D is TRBD1 (6 bases). The CDR3 runs 14 residues. Germline V gene data show CDR1 as SNHLY and CDR2 as FYNNEI. Trimming took off 8 bases at V and 3 bases at J, with 16 bases between the two ends. CDR3 residues: CASPARGLEETQYF. The CDR3 nucleotides are TGTGCCAGCCCCGCCAGGGGCTTGGAAGAGACCCAGTACTTC.

This clonotype has ten or more counts. CDR3 protein: CASSFRESTDTQYF. The CDR3 nucleotides are TGCGCCAGCAGCTTTAGGGAAAGCACAGATACGCAGTATTTT. The chain carries TRBV5-1 and TRBJ2-3; D is ambiguous. Trimming took off 2 bases at V and 0 bases at J, with 7 bases between the two ends. Germline V CDR1 and CDR2: SGHRS, YFSETQ. This CDR3 comprises 14 residues.